The 26 T cell receptor beta chains presented below share a single source sample, sequenced in a study of tumor-infiltrating lymphocytes in oesophageal squamous cell carcinoma. Using its own MiXCR run on the PCR reads, TCRdb lists one record per CDR3 protein. Of about 12,000 distinct CDR3 sequences listed, about 50% are singletons. The sample comprised esophageal tumor tissue. Receptors originate from a female donor with esophageal squamous cell carcinoma.

In regard to this clonotype: Given the absence of the conserved phenylalanine or tryptophan at the CDR3 end, a read error is likely. Because the CDR3's place on the DNA is in doubt, the DNA is left out and the CDR3 is given as listed by TCRdb. This sequence joins TRBV6-1 and TRBJ2-6; TRBD2 is the table's D call, not checked against the DNA. Germline values: CDR1 MNHNS, CDR2 SASEGT. The CDR3 region is 20 residues in length, termini included. The CDR3 reads CASTDGLAGGPGVYEQYFGA.

This clonotype showed up just a few times. Being one base from a much bigger clone, this may be a read error. V and J are TRBV6-5 and TRBJ2-5; D remains ambiguous. The J call is uncertain, as TRBJ2-1 better fits the DNA end. Germline V CDR1 and CDR2: MNHEY, SVGAGI. This CDR3 comprises 12 residues. CDR3 nucleotide sequence: TGTGCCAGCAGTGACCCTTCCTACGAGCAGTTCTTC. Its translation: CASSDPSYEQFF.

This clonotype was counted only a few times. The chain couples TRBV6-6 to TRBJ2-7, with TRBD1 matching over 7 bases. TRBJ1-2 matches the DNA end more closely, so the J call is doubtful. Germline assignment: CDR1 MNHNY and CDR2 SVGAGI (reference sequence). The CDR3 is 16 residues long. The CDR3 nucleotides are TGTGCCAGCAGTTACTCCCAACCAGGGGGTAACTATGGCTACACCTTC. Protein sequence: CASSYSQPGGNYGYTF.

In the case of this clonotype: Because it lacks the conserved phenylalanine or tryptophan at the end, this CDR3 is likely a read error. No DNA is shown, since the ends of the CDR3 on it are uncertain; the CDR3 is the one TCRdb lists. This chain connects TRBV7-3 to TRBJ1-1; TRBD1, the table's D call, lacks a check against the DNA. Germline CDR1 and CDR2: SGHTA and FQGTGA. Ends included, the CDR3 has 19 residues. The CDR3 protein is CASRNMAVRRAPTSSTSAP.

With regard to this clonotype: In this CDR3 the conserved last residue, phenylalanine or tryptophan, is missing, so a read error is likely. It is unclear where the CDR3 begins or ends on the DNA, so no DNA is shown, and the CDR3 is as TCRdb lists it. The CDR3 is CASSSGRDLHNEQFFGS. This chain uses TRBV7-3 with TRBJ2-5; the table's D call, TRBD2, was not checked against the DNA. The germline V gene has CDR1 SGHTA and CDR2 FQGTGA. With termini counted, the CDR3 has 17 amino acids.

A single count supports this clonotype. An end of the junction differs from the germline gene, which may be a read error. J is TRBJ1-1 and V is TRBV11-2; D may be TRBD1 (6 bases). CDR1 and CDR2 from the germline V gene are SGHAT and FQNNGV. The CDR3 has 13 amino acids. The CDR3 bases are TGTGCCAGCACCTTAATACAGGGAATGGAAGCTTTCTTT. It encodes CASTLIQGMEAFF.

This clonotype was observed a single time. This rearrangement joins TRBV6-9 to TRBJ2-7, with D uncertain. The end of the DNA aligns better with TRBJ2-5, so the J call may be wrong. Germline CDR1 reads MNHGY; CDR2 reads SVAAGI. The CDR3 runs 13 residues. In nucleotides, the CDR3 is TGTGCCAGCAGTGCCGTCGGACAAGAGACCCAGTACTTC. Its translation is CASSAVGQETQYF.

The chain combines TRBV6-1 with TRBJ1-1, with D possibly being TRBD1 (6 bases). The end of the DNA fits TRBJ2-1 better, so the J call may be wrong. The CDR3 covers 15 residues. Germline CDR1 and CDR2: MNHNS and SASEGT. As DNA, the CDR3 is TGTGCCAGCAGTGAAGGACAGGCCGGTAGAAATGAGCAGTTCTTC. Amino acid sequence: CASSEGQAGRNEQFF.

Comments on this clonotype: A much bigger clone sits one base away, suggesting this may be a read error. This sequence joins TRBV6-1 and TRBJ2-4; 9 nucleotides agree with TRBD1. With 8 bases clipped from V and 13 bases from J, the junction kept 15 bases outside the gene matches. The length of the CDR3 is 14 residues. Looked up from germline, CDR1 is MNHNS and CDR2 is SASEGT. Here the CDR3 DNA reads TGTGCCAGCTCCGGGACAGGGAGCCCCAATGAGCAGTACTTC. It yields the protein CASSGTGSPNEQYF.

This clonotype was seen a single time. V usage is TRBV11-2 and J usage is TRBJ2-7, with D perhaps matching TRBD1 or TRBD2 (5 bases each). The CDR3 consists of 15 residues. Trimming shortened V by 5 bases and J by 10 bases, and 24 bases separated the two germline ends. Germline CDR1 is SGHAT and CDR2 is FQNNGV. DNA for the CDR3: TGTGCCAGCAGCCCCCCCGGGACCCCTAAGGCAACCCAGTACTTC. Translated, it gives CASSPPGTPKATQYF.

This chain connects TRBV4-1 to TRBJ2-2, with 8 bases aligning to TRBD1. The V segment lost 2 bases and the J segment 7 bases; nucleotides outside the gene matches: 9. The CDR3 is made up of 16 amino acids. The germline V gene has CDR1 MGHRA and CDR2 YSYEKL. The CDR3: CASSQTPGQGYGELFF. The CDR3 DNA reads as TGCGCCAGCAGCCAAACTCCCGGACAGGGCTACGGGGAGCTGTTTTTT.

This clonotype is a singleton in its sample. The V call is TRBV7-3, the J call TRBJ2-7, with D perhaps given as TRBD1 or TRBD2 (6 bases each). This CDR3 contains 16 residues. V shed 5 bases and J shed 6 bases, with 23 bases lying between them. Per germline, CDR1 SGHTA and CDR2 FQGTGA. The chain's CDR3 is CASSRWGAGTPGEQYF. CDR3 nucleotide sequence: TGTGCCAGCAGCCGATGGGGGGCAGGGACACCTGGCGAGCAGTACTTC.

The rearrangement joins TRBV5-6 to TRBJ2-5; unclear D gene. The DNA matches TRBJ1-1 better at its end, which makes the J call doubtful. CDR1 is SGHDT, CDR2 YYEEEE, per germline. This CDR3 spans 16 amino acids. CDR3 DNA: TGTGCCAGCAGCCCCGGCCGTTTTGGAAGGCGGACTGAAGCTTTCTTT. This encodes CASSPGRFGRRTEAFF.

This clonotype showed up just a few times. The V gene is TRBV28, the J gene TRBJ2-5; 9 bases are a match to TRBD2. This CDR3 has 15 amino acids. Germline V gives CDR1 MDHEN, CDR2 SYDVKM. With 6 bases clipped from V and 4 bases from J, the junction kept 9 bases outside the gene matches. This CDR3 is CASSSGTSRGETQYF. CDR3 DNA sequence: TGTGCCAGCAGCTCCGGGACTAGCCGGGGAGAGACCCAGTACTTC. The whole variable domain, remainder taken from reference TRBV28 and TRBJ2-5, is DVKVTQSSRYLVKRTGEKVFLECVQDMDHENMFWYRQDPGLGLRLIYFSYDVKMKEKGDIPEGYSVSREKKERFSLILESASTNQTSMYLCASSSGTSRGETQYFGPGTRLLVL.

This clonotype appeared many times. The chain combines TRBV27 with TRBJ1-2; 12 bases line up with TRBD1. This CDR3 is 17 amino acids long. J was trimmed by 1 base and V by 6 bases; bases with no gene match: 9. CDR1 MNHEY and CDR2 SMNVEV come from the germline V gene (reference sequence). CDR3 nucleotide sequence: TGTGCCAGCAGCCCGAGGGACAGGGGGCGGGTTAACTATGGCTACACCTTC. It yields the protein CASSPRDRGRVNYGYTF.

Remarks on this clonotype: One end of the junction is discordant with germline, which a read error may explain. The chain links TRBV2 to TRBJ2-4; D unresolved. Germline lookup yields CDR1 SNHLY and CDR2 FYNNEI. The CDR3 totals 15 residues. Here the CDR3 DNA reads TGTGCCAGCAGTGAAAATACAGCGAAAAATTCACCCCTCCACTTC. Residues: CASSENTAKNSPLHF.

This clonotype was observed many times. The chain carries TRBV24-1 and TRBJ1-2, with D tentatively TRBD1 (5 bases). V lost 3 bases, J lost 1 base, and 17 bases lay in between. This CDR3 region has 17 residues. Germline CDR1 reads KGHDR; CDR2 reads SFDVKD. The CDR3 loop reads CATSDPSPGDGNYGYTF. The CDR3 DNA sequence: TGTGCCACCAGTGATCCATCCCCGGGGGACGGTAACTATGGCTACACCTTC.

The chain is built from TRBV7-8 and TRBJ1-5; TRBD1 is a possible D gene (6 bases). Trimming left V 7 bases short and J 2 bases short, with 24 bases between. The CDR3 runs to 18 residues. Looked up from germline, CDR1 is SGHVS and CDR2 is FQNEAQ. DNA for the CDR3: TGTGCCAGCACCATCGGACGGGGGGCATCGGTTGGCAATCAGCCCCAGCATTTT. It yields the protein CASTIGRGASVGNQPQHF.

This chain connects TRBV7-2 to TRBJ2-2; D unclear. Germline V gene data show CDR1 as SGHTA and CDR2 as FQGNSA. V gave up 6 bases and J gave up 0 bases, with 14 bases separating them. The CDR3 is made up of 16 amino acids. The chain's CDR3 is CASSYYQGTNTGELFF. CDR3 in DNA: TGTGCCAGCAGTTATTACCAAGGAACGAACACCGGGGAGCTGTTTTTT.

This chain links TRBV7-3 with TRBJ2-1; 9 bases map to TRBD1. The CDR3 spans 15 residues. V gave up 3 bases and J gave up 2 bases; unmatched junction bases: 2. Germline assignment: CDR1 SGHTA and CDR2 FQGTGA. CDR3 residues: CASSFRDRAYNEQFF. Here the CDR3 DNA reads TGTGCCAGCAGCTTCCGGGACAGGGCCTACAATGAGCAGTTCTTC.

Ten or more counts support this clonotype. The chain uses TRBV7-9 and TRBJ1-3; the D is unclear. The CDR3 totals 16 residues. V was clipped by 1 base and J by 4 bases, with 14 bases between them. Per the germline V gene, CDR1 is SEHNR and CDR2 is FQNEAQ (reference sequence). The CDR3 DNA follows: TGTGCCAGCAGCTTAGGGAGTCACGCCAGCGGAAACACCATATATTTT. It yields the protein CASSLGSHASGNTIYF.

Ten or more counts support this clonotype. The CDR3 coding sequence is TGTGCCAGCAGCTTAGAAGCTGTCTATGGCTACACCTTC. Amino acids: CASSLEAVYGYTF. The chain couples TRBV7-2 to TRBJ1-2, with D uncertain. The CDR3 length is 13 residues. Germline V lookup: CDR1 SGHTA, CDR2 FQGNSA. With 1 base removed from V and 4 bases from J, the gap between germline ends came to 7 bases.

About this clonotype itself: This CDR3 fails to terminate in the conserved phenylalanine or tryptophan, so it likely reflects a read error. No DNA is shown, since the ends of the CDR3 on it are uncertain; the CDR3 is the one TCRdb lists. The V and J genes are TRBV7-3 and TRBJ2-1; the tabulated D call, TRBD2, remains unverified against the DNA. Germline V CDR1 and CDR2: SGHTA, FQGTGA. Including both end residues, the CDR3 is 8 amino acids long. CDR3 amino acids: CASSRKAG.

The chain employs TRBV7-6 and TRBJ2-7; D gene unclear. The J call may not be correct, given that the DNA end is closer to TRBJ2-1. CDR1 and CDR2 from the germline V gene are SGHVS and FNYEAQ. The CDR3 extends over 17 amino acids. CDR3 DNA: TGTGCCAGCAGCGAAAGTATTGCAGGTAGCTCCTACAATGAGCAGTTCTTC. The encoded protein is CASSESIAGSSYNEQFF.

The genes are TRBV24-1 and TRBJ2-7; D is possibly TRBD2 (6 bases). V lost 5 bases to trimming and J lost 0 bases, with 10 bases between them. The CDR3 length is 14 residues. Germline V gene data show CDR1 as KGHDR and CDR2 as SFDVKD. The CDR3 DNA reads as TGTGCCACCAGTGTAGGTAGCGGCTCCTACGAGCAGTACTTC. This gives the protein CATSVGSGSYEQYF.

This clonotype is classed as medium-sized (0.01 to 0.1%). CDR3 DNA sequence: TGTGCCAGCAACTCCGCAGAGGCCTACGGAGAGCTGTTTTTT. It encodes CASNSAEAYGELFF. The chain has TRBV28 and TRBJ2-2; D unclear. Germline V CDR1 and CDR2: MDHEN, SYDVKM. The ends were cut back, 7 bases at V and 11 bases at J, with 20 bases in the middle. This CDR3 has 14 residues.